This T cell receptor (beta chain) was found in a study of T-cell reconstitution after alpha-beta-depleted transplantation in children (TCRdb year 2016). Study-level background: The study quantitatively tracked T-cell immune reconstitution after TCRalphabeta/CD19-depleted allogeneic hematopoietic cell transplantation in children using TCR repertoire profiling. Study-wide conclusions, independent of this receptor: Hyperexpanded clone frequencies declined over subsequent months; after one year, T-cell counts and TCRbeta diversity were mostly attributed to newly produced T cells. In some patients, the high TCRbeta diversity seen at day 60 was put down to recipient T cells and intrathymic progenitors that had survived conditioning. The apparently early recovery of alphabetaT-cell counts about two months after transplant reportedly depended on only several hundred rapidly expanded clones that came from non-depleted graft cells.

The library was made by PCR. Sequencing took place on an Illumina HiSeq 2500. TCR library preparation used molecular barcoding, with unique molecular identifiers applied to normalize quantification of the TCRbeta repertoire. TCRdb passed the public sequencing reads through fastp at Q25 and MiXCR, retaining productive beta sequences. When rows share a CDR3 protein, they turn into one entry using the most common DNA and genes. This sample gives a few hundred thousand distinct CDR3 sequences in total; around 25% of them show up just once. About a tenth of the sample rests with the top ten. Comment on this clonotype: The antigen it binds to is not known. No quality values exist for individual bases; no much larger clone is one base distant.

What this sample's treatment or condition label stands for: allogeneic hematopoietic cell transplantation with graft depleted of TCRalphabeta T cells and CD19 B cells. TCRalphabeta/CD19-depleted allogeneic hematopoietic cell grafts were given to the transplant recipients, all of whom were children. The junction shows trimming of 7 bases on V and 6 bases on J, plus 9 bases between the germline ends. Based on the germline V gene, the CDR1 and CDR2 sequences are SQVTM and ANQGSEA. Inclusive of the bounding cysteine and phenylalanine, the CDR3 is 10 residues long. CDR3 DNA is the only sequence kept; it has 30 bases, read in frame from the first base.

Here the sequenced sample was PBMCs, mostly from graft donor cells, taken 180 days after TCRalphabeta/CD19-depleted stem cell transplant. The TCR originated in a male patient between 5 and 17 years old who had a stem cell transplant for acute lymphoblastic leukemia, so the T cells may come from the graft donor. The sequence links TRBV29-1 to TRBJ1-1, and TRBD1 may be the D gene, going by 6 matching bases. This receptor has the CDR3 CSAHRAEAFF. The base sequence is TGCAGCGCGCACAGGGCTGAAGCTTTCTTT.